The T cell receptor (beta chain) described here comes from a study of regulatory T cells in long-lasting Graves disease. The sample's time point: newly diagnosed GD, antithyroid drugs for less than 3 months. The TCR library was made from RNA that had been extracted from PBMCs in TRIzol. TCR beta libraries were built with iRepertoire HTBI primers and Arm-PCR of CDR3 regions. TCRdb ran MiXCR on the multiplex PCR reads and lists one entry per CDR3 protein. The sample consists of about 360,000 distinct CDR3 sequences, 15% to 20% of them appearing once. The CDR3 is 17 amino acids. Germline CDR1 and CDR2: SGHAT and FQNNGV. Trimming left V 1 base short and J 2 bases short, with 16 bases between. This clonotype was observed at least ten times. These data also formed part of another study, on T cells in Graves' hyperthyroidism and ophthalmopathy.

Sequencing was performed on peripheral blood mononuclear cells (PBMCs), taken at new diagnosis, from a patient treated with antithyroid drugs. The V and J genes are TRBV11-2 and TRBJ2-3; D perhaps matches TRBD1 (6 bases). This TCR came from a woman younger than 30 with Graves disease. The CDR3 DNA sequence: TGTGCCAGCAGCTTAGGAGGTGCAGGGGCCGACACAGATACGCAGTATTTT. It encodes CASSLGGAGADTDTQYF.